Listed below are T cell receptor beta chains from one sample, sequenced in a study of vaccination and CD4 T cells after COVID-19. TCRdb analysed the PCR reads with MiXCR anew, one entry per CDR3 protein. This table holds about 12,000 distinct CDR3 sequences, roughly three fifths found once. The antigens these receptors bind are not known. Specimen: CD4+ T cells from blood, cultured in vitro. The receptors shown here come from a human donor who had recovered from COVID-19. Each CDR3 is given with its conserved first and last residue. D genes are given only for firm matches. Clone size appears in some rows only: once, few, many, or a class for an expanded clone.

j_call,d_call,clone_size,v_call,cdr3_nt,cdr3_aa
TRBJ2-7,NA,few,TRBV20-1,TGCAGTGCTCCAACAGACTACGAGCAGTACTTC,CSAPTDYEQYF
TRBJ2-3,NA,NA,TRBV7-9,TGTGCCAGCAGCTTAGCTGGACAAGGGACAGATACGCAGTATTTT,CASSLAGQGTDTQYF
TRBJ1-5,NA,few,TRBV19,TGTGCCAGTAGTAGTAGGCAGTCTTCTTATAGCAATCAGCCCCAGCATTTT,CASSSRQSSYSNQPQHF
TRBJ1-5,TRBD1,NA,TRBV9,TGTGCCAACAACGGACAGGGGCGCAATCAGCCCCAGCATTTT,CANNGQGRNQPQHF
TRBJ1-1,NA,few,TRBV20-1,TGCAGTGTACCAGGGGACGCTGAAGCTTTCTTT,CSVPGDAEAFF
TRBJ2-3,TRBD2,few,TRBV2,TGTGCCAGCAGGTCTAGCGGACCTAGCACAGATACGCAGTATTTT,CASRSSGPSTDTQYF
TRBJ1-5,NA,NA,TRBV19,TGTGCCAGTAGTCTCTGGGTTGTGGGACAGCCCCAGCATTTT,CASSLWVVGQPQHF
TRBJ1-3,NA,NA,TRBV28,TGTGCCAGCAGCCTGACAGCCGCGGGAAACACCATATATTTT,CASSLTAAGNTIYF
TRBJ1-1,NA,NA,TRBV19,TGTGCCAGTAGTCTGCGGGGACACAACATGAACACTGAAGCTTTCTTT,CASSLRGHNMNTEAFF
TRBJ2-3,TRBD1,NA,TRBV7-8,TGTGCCAGCAGCGTGGACAGGTCAGATACGCAGTATTTT,CASSVDRSDTQYF
TRBJ2-5,NA,NA,TRBV7-8,TGTGCCAGCAGCTTAGTAACGCGACAAGAGACCCAGTACTTC,CASSLVTRQETQYF
TRBJ2-7,NA,NA,TRBV6-1,TGTGCCAGCAGACGACGCCGGGGCCAAAGCTCCTACGAGCAGTACTTC,CASRRRRGQSSYEQYF
TRBJ2-2,NA,NA,TRBV6-2/TRBV6-3,TGTGCCAGCAGTCGAGCGGAGCACCCCACCGGGGAGCTGTTTTTT,CASSRAEHPTGELFF
TRBJ2-1,TRBD2,NA,TRBV19,TGTGCCAGTAGTGTGCTAGCGGGAGGCTGGGGCAATGAGCAGTTCTTC,CASSVLAGGWGNEQFF
TRBJ2-1,TRBD2,NA,TRBV24-1,TGTGCCACCAGTGACCACACTAGCGGGAGATCCAATGAGCAGTTCTTC,CATSDHTSGRSNEQFF
TRBJ2-2,NA,few,TRBV10-1,TGCGCCAGCAGTGAGCGGACACCCGGGGAGCTGTTTTTT,CASSERTPGELFF